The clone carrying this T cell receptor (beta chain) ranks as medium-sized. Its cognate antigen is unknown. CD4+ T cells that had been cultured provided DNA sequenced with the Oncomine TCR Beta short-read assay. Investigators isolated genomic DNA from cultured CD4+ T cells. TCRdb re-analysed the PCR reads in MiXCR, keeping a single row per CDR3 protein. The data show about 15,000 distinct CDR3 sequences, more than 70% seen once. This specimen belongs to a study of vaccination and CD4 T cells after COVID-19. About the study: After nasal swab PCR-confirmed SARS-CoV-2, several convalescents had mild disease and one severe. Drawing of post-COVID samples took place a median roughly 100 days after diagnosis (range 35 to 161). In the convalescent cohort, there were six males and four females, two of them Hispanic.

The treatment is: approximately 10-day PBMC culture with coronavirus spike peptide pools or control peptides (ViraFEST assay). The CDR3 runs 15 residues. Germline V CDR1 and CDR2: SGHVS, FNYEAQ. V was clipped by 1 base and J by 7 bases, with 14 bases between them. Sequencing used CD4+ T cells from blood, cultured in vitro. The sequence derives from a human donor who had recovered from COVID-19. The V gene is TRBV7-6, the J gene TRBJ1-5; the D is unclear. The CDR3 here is CASSLGGGVGQPQHF. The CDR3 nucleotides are TGTGCCAGCAGCTTAGGTGGTGGGGTGGGGCAGCCCCAGCATTTT. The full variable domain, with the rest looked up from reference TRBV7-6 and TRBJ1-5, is GAGVSQSPRYKVTKRGQDVALRCDPISGHVSLYWYRQALGQGPEFLTYFNYEAQQDKSGLPNDRFSAERPEGSISTLTIQRTEQRDSAMYRCASSLGGGVGQPQHFGDGTRLSIL.